A single sample gave rise to the 3 T cell receptor beta chains below, sequenced in a study of response to subunit inactivated influenza vaccine. TCRdb passed the RT-PCR reads through MiXCR, listing each CDR3 protein once. The sample lists almost 250,000 distinct CDR3 sequences; 12% were seen once. The sequenced sample was non-naive T cells sorted from PBMCs, obtained roughly 15 days before vaccination. These receptors originate from a man between 50 and 59 years old who received an inactivated influenza vaccine.

Many counts were recorded for this clonotype. The rearrangement uses TRBV12-3 or TRBV12-4 and TRBJ2-1; D possibly corresponds to TRBD2 (5 bases). Between the trimmed V and J ends, which lost 1 base and 13 bases, there was a span of 14 bases. CDR3 length equals 13 residues. The CDR3 DNA reads as TGTGCCAGCAGTTTAGTCCCGAATACGGGACAGTTCTTC. Protein: CASSLVPNTGQFF.

A few counts support this clonotype. The chain carries TRBV20-1 and TRBJ1-4; D is undetermined. CDR3 length equals 13 residues. Trimming left V 4 bases short and J 1 base short, with 7 bases between. Germline V gives CDR1 DFQATT, CDR2 SNEGSKA (reference sequence). CDR3 nucleotide sequence: TGCAGTGCTAAGCGGGGAACTAATGAAAAACTGTTTTTT. Its translation is CSAKRGTNEKLFF.

This clonotype was detected only a few times. The chain combines TRBV29-1 with TRBJ1-2, with a weak D call TRBD1 (5 bases). This CDR3 has 12 residues. The germline V gene encodes CDR1 SQVTM and CDR2 ANQGSEA. Trimming cost V 4 bases and J 4 bases, with 10 bases left between them. CDR3 nucleotide sequence: TGCAGCGTTGGGGGGGACCTCTATGGCTACACCTTC. This translates into CSVGGDLYGYTF.